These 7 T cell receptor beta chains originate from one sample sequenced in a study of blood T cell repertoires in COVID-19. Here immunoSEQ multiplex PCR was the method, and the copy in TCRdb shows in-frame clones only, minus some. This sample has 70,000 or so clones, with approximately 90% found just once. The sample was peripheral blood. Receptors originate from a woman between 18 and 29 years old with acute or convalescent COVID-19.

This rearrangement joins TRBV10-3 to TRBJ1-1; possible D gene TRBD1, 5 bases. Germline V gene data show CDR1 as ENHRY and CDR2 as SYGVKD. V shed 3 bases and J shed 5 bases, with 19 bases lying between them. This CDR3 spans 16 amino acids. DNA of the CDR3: TGTGCCATCAGTGAAGTCCAGTCGAGAAGGGGAACTGAAGCTTTCTTT. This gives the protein CAISEVQSRRGTEAFF.

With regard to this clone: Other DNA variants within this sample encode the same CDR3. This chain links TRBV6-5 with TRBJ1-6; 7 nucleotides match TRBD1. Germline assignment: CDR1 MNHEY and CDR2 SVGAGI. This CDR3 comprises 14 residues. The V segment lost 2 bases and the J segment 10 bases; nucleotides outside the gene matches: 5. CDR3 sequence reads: CASSYRQGGSPLHF. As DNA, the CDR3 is TGTGCCAGCAGTTACAGGCAGGGGGGATCACCCCTCCACTTT.

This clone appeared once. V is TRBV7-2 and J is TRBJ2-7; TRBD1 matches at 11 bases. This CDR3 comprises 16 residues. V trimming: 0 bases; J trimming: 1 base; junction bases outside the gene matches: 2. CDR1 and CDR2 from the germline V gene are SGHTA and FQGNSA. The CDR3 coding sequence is TGTGCCAGCAGCTTAGCGGGGACAGGGGGGTCCTACGAGCAGTACTTC. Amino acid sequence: CASSLAGTGGSYEQYF.

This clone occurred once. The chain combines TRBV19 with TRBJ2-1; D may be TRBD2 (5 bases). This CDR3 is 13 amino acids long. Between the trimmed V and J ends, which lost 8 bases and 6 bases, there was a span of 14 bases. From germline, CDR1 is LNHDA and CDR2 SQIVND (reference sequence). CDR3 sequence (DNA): TGTGCCAGTGGGGAATTTGCGGGCAATGAGCAGTTCTTC. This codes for CASGEFAGNEQFF.

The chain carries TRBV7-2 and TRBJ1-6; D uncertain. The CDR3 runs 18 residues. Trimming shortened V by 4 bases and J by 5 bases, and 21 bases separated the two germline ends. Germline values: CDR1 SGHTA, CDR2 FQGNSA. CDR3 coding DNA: TGTGCCAGCAGCTCGTCAGAAGTACGGGTCGCACATAATTCACCCCTCCACTTT. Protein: CASSSSEVRVAHNSPLHF.

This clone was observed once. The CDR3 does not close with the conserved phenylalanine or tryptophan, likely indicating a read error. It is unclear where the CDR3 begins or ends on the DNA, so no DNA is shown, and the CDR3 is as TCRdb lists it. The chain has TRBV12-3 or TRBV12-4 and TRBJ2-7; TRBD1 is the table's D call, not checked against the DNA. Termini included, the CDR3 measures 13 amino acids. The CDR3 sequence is CASSLGGPGQLAL.

CDR3 DNA sequence: TGTGCCAGTACCCCGGGGGACAGGGGGCGTTCGCAGCCCCAGCATTTT. Encoded protein: CASTPGDRGRSQPQHF. The chain employs TRBV19 and TRBJ1-5; 12 bases are a match to TRBD1. The length of the CDR3 is 16 residues. In germline, CDR1 is LNHDA, CDR2 SQIVND (reference sequence). The V gene end was trimmed by 7 bases and the J gene end by 7 bases; junction bases not matched to a gene: 11. Based on the CDR3 plus reference TRBV19 and TRBJ1-5, the full variable domain is DGGITQSPKYLFRKEGQNVTLSCEQNLNHDAMYWYRQDPGQGLRLIYYSQIVNDFQKGDIAEGYSVSREKKESFPLTVTSAQKNPTAFYLCASTPGDRGRSQPQHFGDGTRLSIL.